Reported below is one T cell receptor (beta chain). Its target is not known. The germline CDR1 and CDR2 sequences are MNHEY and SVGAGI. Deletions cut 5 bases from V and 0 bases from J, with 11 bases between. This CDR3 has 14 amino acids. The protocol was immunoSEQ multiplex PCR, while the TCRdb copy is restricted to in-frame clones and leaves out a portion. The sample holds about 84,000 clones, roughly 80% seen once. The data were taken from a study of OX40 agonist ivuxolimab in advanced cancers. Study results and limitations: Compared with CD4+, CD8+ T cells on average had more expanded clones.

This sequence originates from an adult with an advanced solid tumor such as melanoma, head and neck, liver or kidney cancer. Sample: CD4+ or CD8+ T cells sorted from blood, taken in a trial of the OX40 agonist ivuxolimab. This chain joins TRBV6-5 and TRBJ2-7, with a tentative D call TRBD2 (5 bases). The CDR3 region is CASSEPGDSYEQYF. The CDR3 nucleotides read TGTGCCAGCAGTGAGCCCGGGGACTCCTACGAGCAGTACTTC.